The 3 T cell receptor beta chains below all came from one sample that was sequenced in a study of blood T cell repertoires in COVID-19. Repertoires were generated with immunoSEQ multiplex PCR, while TCRdb's copy carries only in-frame clones and drops some. In the table there are around 140,000 clones, roughly four fifths of which are singletons. The specimen sequenced was peripheral blood. The receptors stem from a woman aged 55-75 years with acute or convalescent COVID-19.

The chain joins TRBV7-3 to TRBJ2-2, with D tentatively TRBD1 (5 bases). Trimming pared 6 bases from V and 6 bases from J, leaving 11 bases between. This CDR3 region has 13 residues. Germline V gene data show CDR1 as SGHTA and CDR2 as FQGTGA. The CDR3 region is CASRPGQAGELFF. The CDR3 coding sequence is TGTGCCAGCAGGCCCGGACAAGCCGGGGAGCTGTTTTTT.

V gene TRBV5-1 combines with J gene TRBJ2-3, with 7 bases that match TRBD1. The V and J ends lost 0 bases and 2 bases, in that order; junction bases with no gene match: 6. The CDR3 is 16 residues long. The germline CDR1 and CDR2 sequences are SGHRS and YFSETQ. The CDR3 protein is CASSLGVGTDTDTQYF. DNA for the CDR3: TGCGCCAGCAGCTTGGGGGTCGGGACAGACACAGATACGCAGTATTTT.

The chain combines TRBV6-5 with TRBJ1-1; TRBD1 aligns across 9 bases. CDR3 length equals 14 residues. CDR1 is MNHEY, CDR2 SVGAGI, per germline. V dropped 8 bases and J dropped 5; count of bases not matched to a gene: 9. CDR3 residues: CASPGQGRKTEAFF. CDR3 bases: TGTGCCAGCCCGGGACAGGGTCGTAAGACTGAAGCTTTCTTT.